The following is a TCR beta chain sequence with its context. The V end lost 5 bases, the J end lost 1 base, and 11 bases lay between the germline ends. CDR3 length: 14 residues. Germline CDR1 is SEHNR and CDR2 is FQNEAQ (reference sequence). Method: immunoSEQ multiplex PCR; TCRdb's copy keeps in-frame clones and lacks some. The sample lists some 150,000 clones; 88% were seen once. This sample is part of a study of cytomegalovirus exposure and HLA in healthy donors. The sample was PBMCs. The origin of this receptor is a woman aged 18-29 years in good health and CMV-seropositive. This chain uses TRBV7-9 with TRBJ1-1; D perhaps matches TRBD1 (6 bases). The chain's CDR3 is CASSGPGQNTEAFF. The CDR3 DNA sequence: TGTGCCAGCAGCGGTCCGGGACAGAACACTGAAGCTTTCTTT.